This is a list of T cell receptor beta chains from one sample in a study of cytotoxic CD8 clonotypes in ibrutinib-treated CLL. TCRdb's copy holds only in-frame clones and misses some; the assay was immunoSEQ multiplex PCR. The sample shows fewer than 300,000 clones, about 72% of them seen only once. The sequencing used PBMCs, collected at disease progression, from a patient treated with ibrutinib. The receptor set was obtained from a human donor with chronic lymphocytic leukemia. Each CDR3 is given with its conserved first and last residue. The order of the fields is J gene, clone size, D gene, V gene, CDR3 DNA, CDR3 protein. A D gene is named only where the DNA matches it firmly. Clone size is given for some rows only: seen once, a few or many times, or a class if the clone is expanded.

TRBJ2-1,once,TRBD2,TRBV7-8,TGTGCCAGCAGCTTAGAAGCGGGGGGTTACAATGAGCAGTTCTTC,CASSLEAGGYNEQFF
TRBJ2-1,NA,TRBD2,TRBV7-8,TGTGCCAGCAGCTTAGATAGACTAGCGGGAGTTTCGGGGCAGTTCTTC,CASSLDRLAGVSGQFF
TRBJ2-3,NA,TRBD2,TRBV9,TGTGCCAGCAGCGTGATTCTAGCGGGGGGCCCAGATACGCAGTATTTT,CASSVILAGGPDTQYF
TRBJ2-7,NA,NA,TRBV19,TGTGCCAGTAGTATAGGGGAGGGGGCGAGGGAGCAGTACTTC,CASSIGEGAREQYF
TRBJ1-2,NA,NA,TRBV5-8,TGTGCCAGCAGCTTGAGGGGGGGCCGCGGAAGTACTAACTATGGCTACACCTTC,CASSLRGGRGSTNYGYTF
TRBJ2-1,NA,NA,TRBV11-2,TGTGCCAGCCTACCCCTAGCCGGACTACCCAATTACAATGAGCAGTTCTTC,CASLPLAGLPNYNEQFF
TRBJ1-1,NA,NA,TRBV4-1,TGCGCCAGCAGCCAAGGCCCCATGGACTCGCATCCTCGGACTGAAGCTTTCTTT,CASSQGPMDSHPRTEAFF
TRBJ1-2,NA,NA,TRBV7-3,TGTGCCAGCAGCTTATCTCAGGGGCTGGACTATGGCTACACCTTC,CASSLSQGLDYGYTF
TRBJ2-5,NA,NA,TRBV7-8,TGTGCCAGCAGCTTTAACAGCCAGCTCCAAGAGACCCAGTACTTC,CASSFNSQLQETQYF
TRBJ2-5,once,NA,TRBV29-1,TGCAGCGCGGGGACTGAAGAGACCCAGTACTTC,CSAGTEETQYF
TRBJ2-1,NA,TRBD1,TRBV9,TGTGCCAGTAAGCAGTCCGGGACAGAATTCGATGAGCAGTTCTTC,CASKQSGTEFDEQFF
TRBJ1-5,NA,TRBD1,TRBV6-5,TGTGCCAGCAGCCCCGACAGGGGCAGCAATCAGCCCCAGCATTTT,CASSPDRGSNQPQHF
TRBJ2-1,NA,TRBD2,TRBV29-1,TGCAGCGATAGCGGGGGGCACTACAATGAGCAGTTCTTC,CSDSGGHYNEQFF
TRBJ2-7,NA,NA,TRBV7-3,TGTGCCAGCAGTCTCATCGGGGGAGAGCAGTACTTC,CASSLIGGEQYF
TRBJ1-1,NA,NA,TRBV9,TGTGCCAGCAGCGTAAGGCAGGGAGTGAACACTGAAGCTTTCTTT,CASSVRQGVNTEAFF
TRBJ2-3,NA,NA,TRBV29-1,TGCAGCGTTGAAGAAGACACAGCGGCAGATACGCAGTATTTT,CSVEEDTAADTQYF
TRBJ2-4,NA,NA,TRBV28,TGTGCCAGCAGTTTATCTGGATCGAGGTTAGCCAAAAACATTCAGTACTTC,CASSLSGSRLAKNIQYF
TRBJ2-5,NA,NA,TRBV5-4,TGTGCCAGCAGCTCAGAGCCGCCGGGGCAGACCCAGTACTTC,CASSSEPPGQTQYF
TRBJ2-1,once,TRBD2,TRBV7-2,TGTGCCAGCAGCTTAAACGGCGGGGGGGCCCACAATGAGCAGTTCTTC,CASSLNGGGAHNEQFF
TRBJ2-7,NA,TRBD1,TRBV7-9,TGTGCCAGCAGCTTGGACAGGGGCCCCTACGAGCAGTACTTC,CASSLDRGPYEQYF
TRBJ2-5,few,TRBD1,TRBV7-2,TGTGCCAGCAGCCGGGGACAGCAAGAGACCCAGTACTTC,CASSRGQQETQYF
TRBJ2-7,NA,NA,TRBV6-5,TGTGCCAGCAGTCGTGGACCCTACGAGCAGTACTTC,CASSRGPYEQYF
TRBJ1-4,NA,NA,TRBV11-2,TGTGCCAGCAGCTTAGCAGGGGCCGGGGTGAAACTGTTTTTT,CASSLAGAGVKLFF
TRBJ2-1,NA,TRBD2,TRBV18,TGTGCCAGCTCACCCACCCGACTAGCGGGAGTTAATGAGCAGTTCTTC,CASSPTRLAGVNEQFF
TRBJ1-1,NA,TRBD1,TRBV27,TGTGCCAGCAGTCCCTGGACAGGGATGGTTATGGACACTGAAGCTTTCTTT,CASSPWTGMVMDTEAFF
TRBJ1-2,NA,TRBD1,TRBV7-8,TGTGCCAGCAGCTCAAGGACAGGGTCCGAAGGCTACACCTTC,CASSSRTGSEGYTF
TRBJ2-5,few,TRBD1,TRBV29-1,TGCAGCTCCCGACAGGGAACCCAAGAGACCCAGTACTTC,CSSRQGTQETQYF
TRBJ1-2,NA,TRBD1,TRBV5-4,TGTGCCAGCAGCCCTACAGGGGTGGGAGGCTACACCTTC,CASSPTGVGGYTF
TRBJ2-4,NA,TRBD1,TRBV5-1,TGCGCCAGCAGCAGTGGACAGGGCCATCCTACTGTAGCCAAAAACATTCAGTACTTC,CASSSGQGHPTVAKNIQYF
TRBJ2-5,once,TRBD2,TRBV5-1,TGCGCCAGCAGCTTGGGCTGGACTAGCGGGATACCCTTCCAAGAGACCCAGTACTTC,CASSLGWTSGIPFQETQYF
TRBJ2-6,NA,NA,TRBV11-2,TGTGCCAGCAGCTCTATGCGACACTCTGGGGCCAACGTCCTGACTTTC,CASSSMRHSGANVLTF
TRBJ2-7,NA,TRBD1,TRBV6-5,TGTGCCAGCAGTTACTCCGGGACAGGGATTGGCTACGAGCAGTACTTC,CASSYSGTGIGYEQYF
TRBJ2-1,few,NA,TRBV27,TGTGCCAGCGGGACTGAGCAGTTCTTC,CASGTEQFF
TRBJ1-3,NA,NA,TRBV7-8,TGTGCCAGCAGCTTCTGGACAGAGGTGAACACCATATATTTT,CASSFWTEVNTIYF
TRBJ1-1,NA,NA,TRBV2,TGTGCCAGCAGGGGGGCGCTCCTGAAGGGTAAAAAGACTGAAGCTTTCTTT,CASRGALLKGKKTEAFF
TRBJ2-7,once,NA,TRBV18,TGTGCCAGCTCACTTGGGACGCGGGAAGAGCAGTACTTC,CASSLGTREEQYF
TRBJ2-7,NA,TRBD1,TRBV6-1,TGTGCCAGCAGTGAAGCGCGACAGGGGAGAGAGCAGTACTTC,CASSEARQGREQYF
TRBJ1-2,once,NA,TRBV5-1,TGCGCCAGCAGCTTATCTGGCCCTGAGTACTATGGCTACACCTTC,CASSLSGPEYYGYTF